Listed here is a single T cell receptor beta chain. The antigen remains undetermined. The V gene's germline CDR1 is SQVTM and CDR2 ANQGSEA. This CDR3 contains 13 residues. With UMIs, 5'RACE template switching was used to make TCR beta cDNA. TCRdb reprocessed the 5' RACE reads and reports one entry per CDR3 protein, with no DNA. The table lists around 180,000 distinct CDR3 sequences. The data stem from a study of T cells expressing NK-cell markers. Study-level background: The study drew TCR beta repertoires from sorted CD3+CD56+NKG2C+, CD3+CD56+NKG2C- and CD3+CD56-NKG2C+ T cells. The study sequenced eight donors, seven HCMV-seropositive and one seronegative. Study findings and constraints: These same clonotypes (in several donors) also led the CD3+CD56-NKG2C+ fraction.

Sequenced sample: blood T cells: a sorted CD56 or NKG2C T cell subset, CD4+ or CD8+ T cells, or bulk PBMC T cells (not recorded which). The chain carries TRBV29-1 and TRBJ1-1; absent DNA, TCRdb's TRBD1 call cannot be checked. The origin of this receptor is a man aged 18-70 years in good health. CDR3 residues: CSVEEQVYTEAFF.